The 10 T cell receptor beta chains given below trace back to one sample, sequenced in a study of shared clonotypes between healthy human individuals. Sequencing used immunoSEQ multiplex PCR; TCRdb keeps in-frame clones, though not all of them. The repertoire holds 450,000 to 500,000 clones, with 79% as singletons. Input material: PBMCs. These receptors were obtained from a woman aged 35 to 49 in good health. Some clones in this sample may be carry-over from other donors' samples.

The rearrangement links TRBV7-9 to TRBJ2-3; TRBD2 is a possible D gene (5 bases). V dropped 3 bases and J dropped 2 bases, with 9 bases sitting between them. The CDR3 spans 14 residues. CDR1 and CDR2 from the germline V gene are SEHNR and FQNEAQ (reference sequence). In nucleotides, the CDR3 is TGTGCCAGCAGCTTCGGGGTTTTCACAGATACGCAGTATTTT. Its protein is CASSFGVFTDTQYF.

The chain employs TRBV5-1 and TRBJ2-7; TRBD1 agrees at 8 bases. V lost 2 bases to trimming and J lost 5 bases; unmatched junction nucleotides: 9. CDR1 is SGHRS and CDR2 is YFSETQ in the germline V gene. The CDR3 runs to 15 residues. CDR3 nucleotide sequence: TGCGCCAGCAGCTTCGTCGGACAGGGTCCCGACGAGCAGTACTTC. Protein product: CASSFVGQGPDEQYF.

Written as DNA, the CDR3 is TGTGCCAGCAGCCTTCAGGGGGGAAGGGCTGAAGCTTTCTTT. Residues: CASSLQGGRAEAFF. The rearrangement links TRBV5-4 to TRBJ1-1, with 7 bases fitting TRBD1. The CDR3 totals 14 residues. Germline values: CDR1 SGHNT, CDR2 YYREEE (reference sequence). The ends lost 4 bases at V and 6 bases at J; junction bases unmatched: 9.

This chain connects TRBV29-1 to TRBJ1-5; the match to TRBD1 covers 7 bases. The CDR3 has 12 residues. Trimming removed 4 bases from V and 6 bases from J; junction bases left unmatched: 3. CDR1 and CDR2 from the germline V gene are SQVTM and ANQGSEA. In DNA form, the CDR3 reads TGCAGCGTTGGTACAGGGGTTCAGCCCCAGCATTTT. Translating gives CSVGTGVQPQHF.

This chain connects TRBV4-2 to TRBJ1-5, with TRBD1 identical over 7 bases. With V trimmed by 0 bases and J by 7 bases, 9 bases remained unmatched. Germline loops: CDR1 LGHNA, CDR2 YNFKEQ. This CDR3 has 16 residues. In DNA form, the CDR3 reads TGTGCCAGCAGCCAAGACACCGGGACAGCAAAGCAGCCCCAGCATTTT. Its protein is CASSQDTGTAKQPQHF.

V gene TRBV5-1 combines with J gene TRBJ2-1; 7 bases fit TRBD1. The germline CDR1 and CDR2 sequences are SGHRS and YFSETQ. The length of the CDR3 is 13 residues. V lost 4 bases and J lost 9; bases outside the gene matches: 7. CDR3 nucleotide sequence: TGCGCCAGCAGCACCCGAGGGGGCGGTGAGCAGTTCTTC. Residues: CASSTRGGGEQFF.

Written as DNA, the CDR3 is TGTGCCAGCAGCTTAGCGACCAGAGGTGGCGAGCAGTACTTC. Protein sequence: CASSLATRGGEQYF. The chain recombines TRBV7-2 with TRBJ2-5; D not resolved. The end of the DNA aligns better with TRBJ2-7, so the J call may be wrong. CDR3 length equals 14 residues. Germline CDR1 is SGHTA and CDR2 is FQGNSA.

V usage is TRBV28 and J usage is TRBJ1-1; D is perhaps TRBD1 (5 bases). The germline V and J ends were trimmed by 7 bases and 2 bases, with 17 bases remaining between them. The CDR3 is made up of 15 amino acids. Germline loops: CDR1 MDHEN, CDR2 SYDVKM. The CDR3 DNA reads as TGTGCCAGCACGCCAGGGATTTTCGGAAACACTGAAGCTTTCTTT. Amino acid sequence: CASTPGIFGNTEAFF.

The chain employs TRBV4-3 and TRBJ2-7; 11 bases map to TRBD1. CDR1 LGHNA and CDR2 YSLEER come from the germline V gene. V trimming: 4 bases; J trimming: 6 bases; junction bases outside the gene matches: 8. CDR3 length equals 15 residues. The CDR3 DNA follows: TGCGCCAGCAGCCCGCGGGGACAGGGGGTAGGCGAGCAGTACTTC. Encoded protein: CASSPRGQGVGEQYF.

The J gene is TRBJ2-7, the V gene TRBV14, with D possibly called TRBD1 or TRBD2 (5 bases each). The CDR3 has 14 residues. Germline assignment: CDR1 SGHDN and CDR2 FVKESK. V lost 7 bases and J lost 6, with 19 bases in between. The CDR3 region is CASNYGQGEGEQYF. The CDR3 DNA reads TGTGCCAGCAACTACGGGCAGGGTGAGGGCGAGCAGTACTTC.